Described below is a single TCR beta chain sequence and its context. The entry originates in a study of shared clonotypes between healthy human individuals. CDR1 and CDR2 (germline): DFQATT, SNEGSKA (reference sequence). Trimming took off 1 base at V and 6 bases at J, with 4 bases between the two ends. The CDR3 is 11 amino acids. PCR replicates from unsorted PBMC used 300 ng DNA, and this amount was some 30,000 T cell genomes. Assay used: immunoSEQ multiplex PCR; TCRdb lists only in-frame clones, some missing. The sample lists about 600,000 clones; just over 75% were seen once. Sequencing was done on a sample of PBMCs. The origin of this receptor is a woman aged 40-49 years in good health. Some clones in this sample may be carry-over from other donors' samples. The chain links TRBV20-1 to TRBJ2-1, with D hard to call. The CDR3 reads CSARGSNEQFF. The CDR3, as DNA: TGCAGTGCTAGAGGCTCCAATGAGCAGTTCTTC.